A single T cell receptor (beta chain) is shown here with its context. What it recognizes is unknown. The method was immunoSEQ multiplex PCR; TCRdb's version includes in-frame clones alone and lacks a portion of them. This table holds over 110,000 clones, roughly 90% found once. The data were taken from a study of T cell responses to AZD1222 COVID-19 vaccine. Findings of the study overall: Samples come after the peak T cell response, not at day 14. White British donors predominated, females outnumbered males, and clonal diversity was possibly underestimated. Baseline testing showed seropositivity in only a handful of AZD1222 recipients.

The sample consisted of peripheral blood, taken 28 days after the second AZD1222 dose. The TCR sequence derives from an adult who received the AZD1222 COVID-19 vaccine.

CDR3 residues: CSASKTTNEKLFF. CDR3 DNA: TGCAGCGCCTCCAAGACAACTAATGAAAAACTGTTTTTT. The V call is TRBV29-1, the J call TRBJ1-4, with D uncertain. The V end was cut by 7 bases, the J end by 0 bases, with 9 bases between. The CDR3 totals 13 residues. Germline values: CDR1 SQVTM, CDR2 ANQGSEA.